This T cell receptor (beta chain) was profiled in a study of blood T cell repertoires in COVID-19. Overall study context: COVID-19 samples collected from the United States, Italy and Spain covered acute and convalescent phases. T cells, B-cell-depleted T cells, or PBMCs supplied cDNA or gDNA.

Trimming removed 3 bases from V and 0 bases from J, with 12 bases in between. Germline V gene data show CDR1 as MGHRA and CDR2 as YSYEKL. The length of the CDR3 is 15 residues. As originally analysed: How many nucleated cells were present was estimated from reference gene primer amplification. The data were produced by immunoSEQ multiplex PCR, yet TCRdb's version contains in-frame clones alone and is incomplete. V and J calls and clone size come straight from that table; D and trimming were deduced from the DNA. The table records more than 50,000 clones, about nine tenths of them present only once. The gene calls are TRBV4-1 and TRBJ2-7; D gene uncertain. The sequencing input was peripheral blood. The receptor was isolated from a woman in her forties with active COVID-19. The CDR3 spells CASSQLRLSSYEQYF. Written as DNA, the CDR3 is TGCGCCAGCAGCCAGTTGCGGCTAAGCTCCTACGAGCAGTACTTC.